The rows below give T cell receptor beta chains drawn from one sample of a study of T cells in Graves' hyperthyroidism and ophthalmopathy. TCRdb fed the multiplex PCR reads into MiXCR, producing one record per CDR3 protein. The repertoire holds about 300,000 distinct CDR3 sequences, with 15% to 20% as singletons. Material: blood. The receptors come from a man in his fifties with Graves' ophthalmopathy. CDR3s include the opening cysteine and the closing phenylalanine or tryptophan. The order of the fields is CDR3 protein, CDR3 DNA, clone size, D gene, J gene, V gene. A D gene is named only where the DNA matches it firmly. A clone size is listed for some rows: how often the clone was seen (once, few, many), or a class if it is expanded.

CDR3 protein: CASSYRTGLYEQYF; CDR3 DNA: TGTGCCAGCAGCTACAGGACAGGGCTCTACGAGCAGTACTTC; clone size: many; D gene: TRBD1; J gene: TRBJ2-7; V gene: TRBV11-2
CDR3 protein: CASRAILAGEAGELFF; CDR3 DNA: TGTGCCAGCAGGGCCATACTAGCGGGAGAGGCCGGGGAGCTGTTTTTT; clone size: many; D gene: TRBD2; J gene: TRBJ2-2; V gene: TRBV11-2
CDR3 protein: CASSFGLASPYF; CDR3 DNA: TGTGCCAGCAGTTTTGGACTAGCATCTCCTTACTTC; clone size: few; D gene: TRBD2; J gene: TRBJ2-5; V gene: TRBV12-3/TRBV12-4
CDR3 protein: CASSQVDFYEQYF; CDR3 DNA: TGTGCCAGCAGCCAAGTAGACTTCTACGAGCAGTACTTC; clone size: many; D gene: -; J gene: TRBJ2-7; V gene: TRBV3-1
CDR3 protein: CASSLTSGGSSYEQYF; CDR3 DNA: TGTGCCAGCAGCCTGACTAGCGGGGGATCTTCCTACGAGCAGTACTTC; clone size: few; D gene: TRBD2; J gene: TRBJ2-7; V gene: TRBV5-6
CDR3 protein: CASAGTGVGYTF; CDR3 DNA: TGTGCCAGCGCCGGGACAGGGGTCGGCTACACCTTC; clone size: -; D gene: TRBD1; J gene: TRBJ1-2; V gene: TRBV12-3/TRBV12-4
CDR3 protein: CASSQDLFYNEQFF; CDR3 DNA: TGCGCCAGCAGCCAAGACTTATTCTACAATGAGCAGTTCTTC; clone size: -; D gene: -; J gene: TRBJ2-1; V gene: TRBV5-1
CDR3 protein: CASSPWGSGSRGDEQYF; CDR3 DNA: TGTGCCAGCAGCCCGTGGGGCAGCGGGAGCCGTGGCGACGAGCAGTACTTC; clone size: many; D gene: TRBD2; J gene: TRBJ2-7; V gene: TRBV3-1
CDR3 protein: CASSRTGEDGEKLFF; CDR3 DNA: TGTGCCAGCAGCCGTACAGGGGAGGACGGTGAAAAACTGTTTTTT; clone size: many; D gene: TRBD1; J gene: TRBJ1-4; V gene: TRBV4-2
CDR3 protein: CASSVRGAGELFF; CDR3 DNA: TGTGCCAGCAGCGTCCGGGGGGCCGGGGAGCTGTTTTTT; clone size: few; D gene: TRBD2; J gene: TRBJ2-2; V gene: TRBV13
CDR3 protein: CASSLDTGVKPQHF; CDR3 DNA: TGCGCCAGCAGCTTGGATACAGGGGTGAAGCCCCAGCATTTT; clone size: -; D gene: TRBD1; J gene: TRBJ1-5; V gene: TRBV5-1
CDR3 protein: CASLDNYNEQFF; CDR3 DNA: TGTGCCAGCTTGGACAACTACAATGAGCAGTTCTTC; clone size: once; D gene: -; J gene: TRBJ2-1; V gene: TRBV12-3/TRBV12-4
CDR3 protein: CSARLQRNTEAFF; CDR3 DNA: TGCAGTGCTAGGCTCCAGCGGAACACTGAAGCTTTCTTT; clone size: many; D gene: -; J gene: TRBJ1-1; V gene: TRBV20-1
CDR3 protein: CASSLDSYSNQPQHF; CDR3 DNA: TGTGCCAGCAGTCTGGACAGCTATAGCAATCAGCCCCAGCATTTT; clone size: large; D gene: -; J gene: TRBJ1-5; V gene: TRBV5-1
CDR3 protein: CASSQKGLAGIQRWAYEQYF; CDR3 DNA: TGTGCCAGCAGCCAGAAAGGACTAGCGGGTATTCAACGCTGGGCCTACGAGCAGTACTTC; clone size: few; D gene: TRBD2; J gene: TRBJ2-7; V gene: TRBV3-1
CDR3 protein: CATSRAIGRVYGYTF; CDR3 DNA: TGTGCCACCAGCAGAGCGATCGGCAGGGTCTATGGCTACACCTTC; clone size: -; D gene: -; J gene: TRBJ1-2; V gene: TRBV15
CDR3 protein: CSVPGQGYNEQFF; CDR3 DNA: TGCAGTGTCCCGGGACAGGGGTACAATGAGCAGTTCTTC; clone size: few; D gene: TRBD1; J gene: TRBJ2-1; V gene: TRBV20-1
CDR3 protein: CATSRDRTPGDHEQFF; CDR3 DNA: TGTGCCACCAGCAGAGACCGGACACCCGGTGACCATGAGCAGTTCTTC; clone size: -; D gene: -; J gene: TRBJ2-1; V gene: TRBV15
CDR3 protein: CASSPRGGRGTEAFF; CDR3 DNA: TGTGCCAGCTCGCCCCGGGGGGGGCGGGGCACTGAAGCTTTCTTT; clone size: few; D gene: -; J gene: TRBJ1-1; V gene: TRBV18
CDR3 protein: CASSYSFPTGGSYEQYF; CDR3 DNA: TGTGCCAGCAGTTACTCCTTTCCCACAGGGGGCAGTTACGAGCAGTACTTC; clone size: -; D gene: TRBD1; J gene: TRBJ2-7; V gene: TRBV6-5
CDR3 protein: CASSWTGAYQPQHF; CDR3 DNA: TGTGCCAGCAGTTGGACAGGGGCCTATCAGCCCCAGCATTTT; clone size: many; D gene: TRBD1; J gene: TRBJ1-5; V gene: TRBV28
CDR3 protein: CASSLAGLAGMSSYNEQFF; CDR3 DNA: TGTGCCAGCTCACTAGCCGGACTAGCGGGTATGAGCTCCTACAATGAGCAGTTCTTC; clone size: few; D gene: TRBD2; J gene: TRBJ2-1; V gene: TRBV18
CDR3 protein: CASQRGQGLETQYF; CDR3 DNA: TGTGCCAGCCAGCGGGGACAGGGACTAGAGACCCAGTACTTC; clone size: many; D gene: TRBD1; J gene: TRBJ2-5; V gene: TRBV7-8
CDR3 protein: CASSLGLAGGLGYNEQFF; CDR3 DNA: TGCGCCAGCAGCCTGGGACTAGCGGGAGGATTAGGGTACAATGAGCAGTTCTTC; clone size: -; D gene: TRBD2; J gene: TRBJ2-1; V gene: TRBV5-1
CDR3 protein: CASSADDNQPQHF; CDR3 DNA: TGTGCCAGCTCCGCGGACGACAATCAGCCCCAGCATTTT; clone size: many; D gene: -; J gene: TRBJ1-5; V gene: TRBV18
CDR3 protein: CSAVQASSGFFNEQFF; CDR3 DNA: TGCAGTGCTGTTCAGGCCTCTAGCGGGTTCTTCAATGAGCAGTTCTTC; clone size: few; D gene: TRBD2; J gene: TRBJ2-1; V gene: TRBV20-1
CDR3 protein: CASSESGRGTDTQYF; CDR3 DNA: TGTGCCAGCAGTGAGAGCGGCAGGGGTACAGATACGCAGTATTTT; clone size: many; D gene: -; J gene: TRBJ2-3; V gene: TRBV2
CDR3 protein: CASIRIPSNTEAFF; CDR3 DNA: TGTGCCAGCATCCGAATCCCTTCCAACACTGAAGCTTTCTTT; clone size: -; D gene: -; J gene: TRBJ1-1; V gene: TRBV12-3/TRBV12-4
CDR3 protein: CSASRGTSGTSTDTQYF; CDR3 DNA: TGCAGTGCTTCACGGGGGACTAGCGGAACTAGCACAGATACGCAGTATTTT; clone size: many; D gene: TRBD2; J gene: TRBJ2-3; V gene: TRBV20-1
CDR3 protein: CATQAPPRTDTQYF; CDR3 DNA: TGTGCCACCCAGGCCCCCCCGCGCACAGATACGCAGTATTTT; clone size: -; D gene: -; J gene: TRBJ2-3; V gene: TRBV10-3
CDR3 protein: CASSERPGSNNYGYTF; CDR3 DNA: TGTGCCAGCAGCGAGAGACCAGGATCAAATAACTATGGCTACACCTTC; clone size: many; D gene: -; J gene: TRBJ1-2; V gene: TRBV11-2
CDR3 protein: CASSEAQSGSLYEQYF; CDR3 DNA: TGTGCCAGCAGTGAAGCGCAGAGCGGGAGTCTCTACGAGCAGTACTTC; clone size: many; D gene: TRBD2; J gene: TRBJ2-7; V gene: TRBV2
CDR3 protein: CAISDGQDGFRDGAFF; CDR3 DNA: TGTGCCATCAGTGATGGGCAGGATGGGTTTCGGGATGGAGCTTTCTTT; clone size: few; D gene: -; J gene: TRBJ1-1; V gene: TRBV10-3
CDR3 protein: CATSQNSGTQYF; CDR3 DNA: TGTGCCACCTCCCAAAACTCCGGGACCCAGTACTTC; clone size: many; D gene: -; J gene: TRBJ2-5; V gene: TRBV24-1
CDR3 protein: CASSRSGENIQYF; CDR3 DNA: TGTGCCAGCAGTCGAAGTGGGGAGAACATTCAGTACTTC; clone size: few; D gene: -; J gene: TRBJ2-4; V gene: TRBV5-4
CDR3 protein: CASSLEAQEGEQFF; CDR3 DNA: TGTGCCAGCAGCTTAGAGGCCCAAGAAGGCGAGCAGTTCTTC; clone size: many; D gene: -; J gene: TRBJ2-1; V gene: TRBV11-2
CDR3 protein: CASSLYLAEGHEQFF; CDR3 DNA: TGCGCCAGCAGCTTGTATCTAGCGGAAGGTCATGAGCAGTTCTTC; clone size: many; D gene: TRBD2; J gene: TRBJ2-1; V gene: TRBV5-1
CDR3 protein: CASTRGTGGLSQPQHF; CDR3 DNA: TGTGCCAGCACCAGAGGGACAGGGGGCTTAAGTCAGCCCCAGCATTTT; clone size: many; D gene: TRBD1; J gene: TRBJ1-5; V gene: TRBV7-2
CDR3 protein: CASSFAGAEAFF; CDR3 DNA: TGTGCCAGCAGTTTTGCAGGGGCTGAAGCTTTCTTT; clone size: -; D gene: -; J gene: TRBJ1-1; V gene: TRBV2
CDR3 protein: CASNNRWNTEAFF; CDR3 DNA: TGTGCCAGTAATAACAGGTGGAACACTGAAGCTTTCTTT; clone size: -; D gene: -; J gene: TRBJ1-1; V gene: TRBV19
CDR3 protein: CASSELAGVTDTQYF; CDR3 DNA: TGTGCCAGCAGTGAACTAGCGGGAGTTACAGATACGCAGTATTTT; clone size: few; D gene: TRBD2; J gene: TRBJ2-3; V gene: TRBV2
CDR3 protein: CASSPSKGGLIQTGELFF; CDR3 DNA: TGTGCCAGCAGCCCCTCGAAGGGAGGGCTAATCCAAACCGGGGAGCTGTTTTTT; clone size: -; D gene: TRBD2; J gene: TRBJ2-2; V gene: TRBV7-3
CDR3 protein: CASSLRSTGAYANIGELFF; CDR3 DNA: TGTGCCAGCAGCTTACGCTCCACAGGCGCCTACGCGAACATCGGGGAGCTGTTTTTT; clone size: few; D gene: -; J gene: TRBJ2-2; V gene: TRBV7-2
CDR3 protein: CASSLGTGGSLGGYTF; CDR3 DNA: TGTGCCAGCAGCTTAGGGACAGGGGGCTCCTTAGGGGGCTACACCTTC; clone size: many; D gene: TRBD1; J gene: TRBJ1-2; V gene: TRBV7-6
CDR3 protein: CASSLVGTSGIGDTQYF; CDR3 DNA: TGCGCCAGCAGCTTGGTCGGGACTAGCGGGATCGGAGATACGCAGTATTTT; clone size: many; D gene: TRBD2; J gene: TRBJ2-3; V gene: TRBV5-1
CDR3 protein: CASSQDYTPTSGSQDRWNEQFF; CDR3 DNA: TGTGCCAGCAGCCAAGATTATACTCCGACTAGCGGGAGTCAGGATCGATGGAATGAGCAGTTCTTC; clone size: -; D gene: TRBD2; J gene: TRBJ2-1; V gene: TRBV14
CDR3 protein: CASSYGGGGTDTQYF; CDR3 DNA: TGTGCCAGCAGTTACGGCGGAGGAGGCACAGATACGCAGTATTTT; clone size: many; D gene: -; J gene: TRBJ2-3; V gene: TRBV6-5
CDR3 protein: CASSWTGGDTQYF; CDR3 DNA: TGTGCCAGCAGTTGGACAGGGGGAGATACGCAGTATTTT; clone size: -; D gene: TRBD1; J gene: TRBJ2-3; V gene: TRBV2
CDR3 protein: CATPGRRVEQFF; CDR3 DNA: TGTGCCACCCCGGGGAGACGCGTTGAGCAGTTCTTC; clone size: many; D gene: -; J gene: TRBJ2-1; V gene: TRBV27
CDR3 protein: CASSPPGLYLYGYTF; CDR3 DNA: TGTGCCAGCAGTCCCCCGGGCCTCTACTTGTATGGCTACACCTTC; clone size: many; D gene: -; J gene: TRBJ1-2; V gene: TRBV28